Listed here are 24 T cell receptor beta chains from one sample, sequenced in a study of blood T cell repertoires in COVID-19. Generated by immunoSEQ multiplex PCR, the TCRdb table keeps only in-frame clones and is missing some. This table holds 150,000 to 200,000 clones, roughly nine tenths found once. The sample was peripheral blood. These receptors were collected from a woman aged 55-75 years with COVID-19, enrolled during active disease.

The chain links TRBV5-1 to TRBJ2-3, with 9 bases identical to TRBD2. Losses at the gene ends were 2 bases for V and 11 bases for J; bases not matched to a gene: 3. The CDR3 covers 12 residues. Germline V gives CDR1 SGHRS, CDR2 YFSETQ. The CDR3 here is CASSLLAGRQYF. The CDR3, as DNA: TGCGCCAGCAGCTTACTAGCGGGCAGGCAGTATTTT.

The chain uses TRBV29-1 and TRBJ1-1; D is unresolved. Germline lookup yields CDR1 SQVTM and CDR2 ANQGSEA. V was cut by 8 bases and J by 7 bases, with 11 bases left in between. The CDR3 length is 10 residues. CDR3 region: CSPAELEAFF. The CDR3 region has the DNA TGCAGCCCGGCGGAGCTTGAAGCTTTCTTT.

The J gene is TRBJ2-1, the V gene TRBV6-5, with 8 bases that match TRBD2. Losses at the gene ends were 2 bases for V and 9 bases for J; bases not matched to a gene: 9. The germline CDR1 and CDR2 sequences are MNHEY and SVGAGI. The CDR3 loop spans 15 amino acids. CDR3 in amino acids: CASSYRRGGLGEQFF. CDR3 nucleotides: TGTGCCAGCAGTTACCGCCGGGGGGGGCTGGGTGAGCAGTTCTTC.

This chain connects TRBV4-3 to TRBJ2-3, with 10 bases fitting TRBD1. CDR3 size: 15 residues. Germline V lookup: CDR1 LGHNA, CDR2 YSLEER. Trimming at V came to 4 bases and at J to 6 bases, leaving 7 bases not matched to a gene. The CDR3 region is CASSPRTGGGDTQYF. The CDR3 DNA is TGCGCCAGCAGCCCTAGGACAGGGGGTGGGGATACGCAGTATTTT.

This clone was seen only once. The rearrangement links TRBV11-2 to TRBJ2-7; TRBD2 agrees at 12 bases. The CDR3 is 16 amino acids. CDR1 and CDR2 from the germline V gene are SGHAT and FQNNGV. The V and J ends lost 1 base and 3 bases, in that order; junction bases with no gene match: 4. The CDR3 bases are TGTGCCAGCAGCTTAGCACTAGCGGGAGGAGTCTACGAGCAGTACTTC. Protein product: CASSLALAGGVYEQYF.

This sequence joins TRBV30 and TRBJ1-4, with TRBD1 matching 9 bases. The CDR3 sequence is 13 residues long. Germline V CDR1 and CDR2: GTSNPN, SVGIG (reference sequence). V lost 7 bases and J lost 7; bases outside the gene matches: 7. The chain's CDR3 is CAFTGQGVEKLFF. CDR3 DNA sequence: TGTGCCTTTACGGGACAGGGAGTTGAAAAACTGTTTTTT.

This chain links TRBV30 with TRBJ1-4; D remains ambiguous. Germline CDR1 and CDR2: GTSNPN and SVGIG (reference sequence). The CDR3 runs 14 residues. V lost 4 bases to trimming and J lost 2 bases, with 11 bases between them. CDR3 nucleotides: TGTGCCTGGAAGGTGCGGAGGACTAATGAAAAACTGTTTTTT. Protein: CAWKVRRTNEKLFF.

This chain uses TRBV5-1 with TRBJ1-5; TRBD1 matches 8 bases. The CDR3 length is 15 residues. The junction had 0 bases not matched to a gene; V was cut back by 0 bases and J by 1 base. From germline, CDR1 is SGHRS and CDR2 YFSETQ. Written as DNA, the CDR3 is TGCGCCAGCAGCTTGGGACAGGGGAGCAATCAGCCCCAGCATTTT. It encodes CASSLGQGSNQPQHF.

The CDR3 sequence: CSAHGTGTYEQYF. The CDR3 DNA reads as TGCAGCGCCCACGGGACAGGGACCTACGAGCAGTACTTC. V is TRBV29-1 and J is TRBJ2-7; TRBD1 aligns across 9 bases. This CDR3 is built from 13 residues. Losses at the gene ends were 7 bases for V and 2 bases for J; bases not matched to a gene: 6. Germline V CDR1 and CDR2: SQVTM, ANQGSEA.

The chain recombines TRBV7-2 with TRBJ1-2, with 8 bases fitting TRBD1. The CDR3 has 15 amino acids. The germline gives CDR1 SGHTA, CDR2 FQGNSA. With 3 bases clipped from V and 6 bases from J, the junction kept 9 bases outside the gene matches. This CDR3 is CASSLGQAFGHGYTF. The CDR3 region has the DNA TGTGCCAGCAGCTTGGGACAGGCATTTGGTCATGGCTACACCTTC.

Here the CDR3 reads CASSVTSGTYEQYF. The CDR3 bases are TGTGCCAGCAGCGTGACTAGCGGAACCTACGAGCAGTACTTC. The rearrangement joins TRBV9 to TRBJ2-7, with 9 positions matching TRBD2. The germline gives CDR1 SGDLS, CDR2 YYNGEE. The length of the CDR3 is 14 residues. V lost 2 bases, J lost 2 bases, and 2 bases stayed unmatched.

This chain connects TRBV19 to TRBJ2-5; D is unresolved. The V gene lost 4 bases and the J gene lost 0 bases, with 9 bases spanning the gap. The CDR3 has 14 residues. The germline gives CDR1 LNHDA, CDR2 SQIVND (reference sequence). The CDR3 is CASSTSGYQETQYF. The DNA of the CDR3 is TGTGCCAGTAGTACGTCCGGGTACCAAGAGACCCAGTACTTC.

This clone was detected a few times. The V gene is TRBV30, the J gene TRBJ1-1, with unresolved D. Germline V gene sequence: CDR1 GTSNPN, CDR2 SVGIG (reference sequence). V was shortened by 0 bases and J by 1 base, with 15 bases between the two germline ends. This CDR3 has 16 residues. CDR3 loop: CAWSVLIHAGNTEAFF. The DNA of the CDR3 is TGTGCCTGGAGTGTACTAATACATGCCGGGAACACTGAAGCTTTCTTT.

This clone appeared once. The chain has TRBV2 and TRBJ2-1; 7 positions agree with TRBD2. The CDR3 is 16 residues long. With V trimmed by 4 bases and J by 5 bases, 11 bases remained unmatched. CDR1 SNHLY and CDR2 FYNNEI come from the germline V gene. CDR3 DNA sequence: TGTGCCAGCAGTGTAAGGGCGGGAGCAGCTAACAATGAGCAGTTCTTC. The encoded protein is CASSVRAGAANNEQFF. The full variable domain, rest sourced from reference TRBV2 and TRBJ2-1, is EPEVTQTPSHQVTQMGQEVILRCVPISNHLYFYWYRQILGQKVEFLVSFYNNEISEKSEIFDDQFSVERPDGSNFTLKIRSTKLEDSAMYFCASSVRAGAANNEQFFGPGTRLTVL.

V and J are TRBV30 and TRBJ1-2, with 8 bases aligning to TRBD1. The CDR3 covers 14 residues. V trimming: 3 bases; J trimming: 2 bases; junction bases outside the gene matches: 5. Germline CDR1 reads GTSNPN; CDR2 reads SVGIG (reference sequence). The CDR3 region has the DNA TGTGCCTGGAGCCCAGGGGGCATCAACTATGGCTACACCTTC. It yields the protein CAWSPGGINYGYTF.

The genes are TRBV2 and TRBJ1-5; possibly TRBD1 for D (6 bases). Germline V gene sequence: CDR1 SNHLY, CDR2 FYNNEI. V lost 4 bases and J 6 bases, leaving 16 bases between the germline ends. The CDR3 extends over 15 amino acids. The CDR3 loop is CASSATGWLAQPQHF. The CDR3 DNA is TGTGCCAGCAGTGCCACAGGGTGGTTGGCTCAGCCCCAGCATTTT.

The rearrangement joins TRBV14 to TRBJ2-5; 7 positions agree with TRBD1. The CDR3 length is 15 residues. V gave up 4 bases and J gave up 5 bases; unmatched junction bases: 10. The germline gives CDR1 SGHDN, CDR2 FVKESK. The CDR3 bases are TGTGCCAGCAGCCGAATAGGGGGCATCTTCGAGACCCAGTACTTC. It specifies CASSRIGGIFETQYF.

This clone has a single count. The chain joins TRBV6-2 or TRBV6-3 to TRBJ1-2; tentatively, D is TRBD1 (6 bases). Trimming took 5 bases from V and 3 from J, leaving 13 bases between them. This CDR3 comprises 14 residues. CDR1 is MNHEY and CDR2 is SVGEGT in the germline V gene. The CDR3 here is CASSQDSTHYGYTF. CDR3 DNA: TGTGCCAGCAGTCAGGACAGCACTCACTATGGCTACACCTTC.

The V and J genes are TRBV24-1 and TRBJ1-2, with 11 bases that match TRBD1. The junction had 8 bases not matched to a gene; V was cut back by 7 bases and J by 8 bases. CDR1 is KGHDR, CDR2 SFDVKD, per germline. The CDR3 runs 14 residues. The CDR3 sequence: CATRTPGQGGGYTF. Written as DNA, the CDR3 is TGTGCCACCAGGACCCCGGGACAGGGGGGCGGCTACACCTTC.

The chain recombines TRBV5-6 with TRBJ2-7; 10 bases match TRBD2. Germline V gene lookup returns CDR1 SGHDT and CDR2 YYEEEE. This CDR3 comprises 16 residues. The V gene end was trimmed by 2 bases and the J gene end by 5 bases; junction bases not matched to a gene: 10. The CDR3 region is CASSFYRASGSNEQYF. Here the CDR3 DNA reads TGTGCCAGCAGCTTTTACAGGGCTAGCGGGAGCAACGAGCAGTACTTC.

This clone is a singleton in its sample. This rearrangement joins TRBV16 to TRBJ1-1, with TRBD1 as a possible D gene (6 bases). Trimming stripped 4 bases from V and 4 bases from J, with 13 bases between. This CDR3 spans 14 amino acids. Per germline, CDR1 KGHSY and CDR2 FQNENV. The CDR3 sequence: CASSPGGGVTEAFF. CDR3 sequence (DNA): TGTGCCAGCAGCCCTGGTGGGGGCGTCACTGAAGCTTTCTTT. Supplemented by reference TRBV16 and TRBJ1-1, the full variable domain reads GEEVAQTPKHLVRGEGQKAKLYCAPIKGHSYVFWYQQVLKNEFKFLISFQNENVFDETGMPKERFSAKCLPNSPCSLEIQATKLEDSAVYFCASSPGGGVTEAFFGQGTRLTVV.

The gene calls are TRBV7-2 and TRBJ2-7; D is unclear. The CDR3 length is 15 residues. CDR1 and CDR2 from the germline V gene are SGHTA and FQGNSA. The V end lost 5 bases, the J end lost 1 base, and 15 bases lay between the germline ends. The CDR3 is CASSPNWVGSYEQYF. CDR3 in DNA: TGTGCCAGCAGCCCCAATTGGGTCGGGTCCTACGAGCAGTACTTC.

This clone was seen a few times. The chain couples TRBV30 to TRBJ2-7; D is undetermined. The CDR3 has 10 residues. Looked up from germline, CDR1 is GTSNPN and CDR2 is SVGIG (reference sequence). Trimming stripped 5 bases from V and 4 bases from J, with 6 bases between. The CDR3 spells CAWGSYEQYF. The CDR3 region has the DNA TGTGCCTGGGGATCTTACGAGCAGTACTTC.

The V gene is TRBV27, the J gene TRBJ1-1; no reliable D call. CDR1 and CDR2 from the germline V gene are MNHEY and SMNVEV (reference sequence). This CDR3 has 14 amino acids. V was pared by 10 bases and J by 3 bases, with 18 bases between. The CDR3 protein is CATRLRRHYTEAFF. Written as DNA, the CDR3 is TGTGCCACCCGTTTGCGCAGGCACTACACTGAAGCTTTCTTT.